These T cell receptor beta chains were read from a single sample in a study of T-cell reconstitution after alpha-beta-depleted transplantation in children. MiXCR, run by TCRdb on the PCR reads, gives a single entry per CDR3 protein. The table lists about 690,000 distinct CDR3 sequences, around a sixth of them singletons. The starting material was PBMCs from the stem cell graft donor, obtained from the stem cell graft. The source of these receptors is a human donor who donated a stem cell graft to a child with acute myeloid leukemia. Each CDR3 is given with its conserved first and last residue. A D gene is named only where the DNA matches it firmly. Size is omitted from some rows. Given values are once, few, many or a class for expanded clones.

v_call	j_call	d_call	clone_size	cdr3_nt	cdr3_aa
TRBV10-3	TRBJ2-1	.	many	TGTGCCATAAATGGCGACTACAATGAGCAGTTCTTC	CAINGDYNEQFF
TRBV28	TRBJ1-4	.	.	TGTGCCAGCAGCATACGACAGTCTAATGAAAAACTGTTTTTT	CASSIRQSNEKLFF
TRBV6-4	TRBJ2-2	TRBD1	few	TGTGCCAGCAGTGACATACCAGGGGGCGACACCGGGGAGCTGTTTTTT	CASSDIPGGDTGELFF
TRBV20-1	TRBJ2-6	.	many	TGCAGTGCTAGTCCGGCCTACAGGCGCCCTAGCTCTGGGGCCAACGTCCTGACTTTC	CSASPAYRRPSSGANVLTF
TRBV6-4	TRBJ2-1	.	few	TGTGCCAGCAGCGAACAGGGAATTCCGTACAATGAGCAGTTCTTC	CASSEQGIPYNEQFF
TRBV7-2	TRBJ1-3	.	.	TGTGCCAGCAGCACCATATATTTT	CASSTIYF
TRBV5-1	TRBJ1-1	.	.	TGCGCCAGCAGCTTGGAAGGCGGGACCACTGAAGCTTTCTTT	CASSLEGGTTEAFF
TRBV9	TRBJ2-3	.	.	TGTGCCAGCAGCGATGTGTCGCTCGATACGCAGTATTTT	CASSDVSLDTQYF
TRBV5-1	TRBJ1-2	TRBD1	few	TGCGCCAGCAGCCAATACAGGGGAGTAGGCTACACCTTC	CASSQYRGVGYTF
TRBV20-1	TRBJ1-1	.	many	TGCAGTGCCCCGACGCGGGACAAAGGGACTGAAGCTTTCTTT	CSAPTRDKGTEAFF
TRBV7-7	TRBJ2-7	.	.	TGTGCCAGCAGCTTATCTTATCAGCCGTACGAGCAGTACTTC	CASSLSYQPYEQYF
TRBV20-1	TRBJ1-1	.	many	TGCAGTGCTCGCCCCATGCGGGAGAACACTGAAGCTTTCTTT	CSARPMRENTEAFF
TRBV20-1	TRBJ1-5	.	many	TGCAGTGCTAGCGAGGCGGGATACAATCAGCCCCAGCATTTT	CSASEAGYNQPQHF
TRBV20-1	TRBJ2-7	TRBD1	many	TGCAGTGCTAGATTCCCCGGGACAGGGGCCGAGCAGTACTTC	CSARFPGTGAEQYF
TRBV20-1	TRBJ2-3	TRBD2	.	TGCAGTGCCCCTATAGCGGGGCCGACAGATACGCAGTATTTT	CSAPIAGPTDTQYF
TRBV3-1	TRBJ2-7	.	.	TGTGCCAGCAGCCAATCAGGGTCCAACGGCGAGCAGTACTTC	CASSQSGSNGEQYF
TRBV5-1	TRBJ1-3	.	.	TGCGCCAGCAGCTTGACAGGCGACCTCTCTGGAAACACCATATATTTT	CASSLTGDLSGNTIYF
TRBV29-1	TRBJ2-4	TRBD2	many	TGCAGCGTGTGGACTAGCGGCCTAAACATTCAGTACTTC	CSVWTSGLNIQYF
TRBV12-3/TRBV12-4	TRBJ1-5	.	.	TGTGCCAGCAGTTTAGGCGGGGGAATAGGTCAGCCCCAGCATTTT	CASSLGGGIGQPQHF
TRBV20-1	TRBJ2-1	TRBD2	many	TGCAGTGCTAGAAGACGGGGGGCCTACAATGAGCAGTTCTTC	CSARRRGAYNEQFF
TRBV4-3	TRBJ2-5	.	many	TGCGCCAGCAGCCAAGATCACAGTCGGTCGTTCGGTGCGGAGACCCAGTACTTC	CASSQDHSRSFGAETQYF
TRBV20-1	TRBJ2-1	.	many	TGCAGTGCTAGGCGGGACAGTAGTATCAATGAGCAGTTCTTC	CSARRDSSINEQFF
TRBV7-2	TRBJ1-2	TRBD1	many	TGTGCCAGCAGCTTAGGCGGCAGGGGGGTTGGCTACACCTTC	CASSLGGRGVGYTF
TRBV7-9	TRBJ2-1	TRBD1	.	TGTGCCAGCAGCTCAAATGATGGGGACAGCCGCAATGAGCAGTTCTTC	CASSSNDGDSRNEQFF
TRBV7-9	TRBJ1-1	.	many	TGTGCCAGCAGCTTAGGGGGTAGGGATAGCACTGAAGCTTTCTTT	CASSLGGRDSTEAFF
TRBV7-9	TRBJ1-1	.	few	TGTGCCAGCAGCTTAGGTACTGACCGTGAAGCTTTCTTT	CASSLGTDREAFF
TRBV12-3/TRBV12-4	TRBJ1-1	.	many	TGTGCCAGCAGTCCCTTCGCGGTCTCGAACACTGAAGCTTTCTTT	CASSPFAVSNTEAFF
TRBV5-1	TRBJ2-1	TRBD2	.	TGCGCCAGCAGCTCCGGGACTAGCAACTACAATGAGCAGTTCTTC	CASSSGTSNYNEQFF
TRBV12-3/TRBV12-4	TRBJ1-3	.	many	TGTGCCAGCAGTTTAGGAGGGTCGGCAAACACCATATATTTT	CASSLGGSANTIYF
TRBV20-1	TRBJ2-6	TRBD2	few	TGCAGTGCGAGGGAGGGAAATGGGGCCAACGTCCTGACTTTC	CSAREGNGANVLTF
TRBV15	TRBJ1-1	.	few	TGTGCCACCAGCAGAGGTGGAGGCGCGATCAACACTGAAGCTTTCTTT	CATSRGGGAINTEAFF
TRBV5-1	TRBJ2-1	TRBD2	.	TGCGCCAGCAGCTTGAAGGGAGACCGGGGGGGAACCTACAATGAGCAGTTCTTC	CASSLKGDRGGTYNEQFF
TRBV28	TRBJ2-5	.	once	TGTGCCAGCAGTCTCCTGAGAGTGGAGACCCAGTACTTC	CASSLLRVETQYF
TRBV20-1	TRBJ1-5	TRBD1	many	TGCAGTGCGGGGAGGGGGCAGGGTGGAAGCAATCAGCCCCAGCATTTT	CSAGRGQGGSNQPQHF
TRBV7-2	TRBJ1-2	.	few	TGTGCCAGCAGCTTAGTTACGACAGGAAACTATGGCTACACCTTC	CASSLVTTGNYGYTF
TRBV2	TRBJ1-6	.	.	TGTGCCAGCAGTGGCAGGGGTAGGGATTCACCCCTCCACTTT	CASSGRGRDSPLHF
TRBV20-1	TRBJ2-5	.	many	TGCAGTGCTATGGGATACGGAGACCTACTCCAAGAGACCCAGTACTTC	CSAMGYGDLLQETQYF
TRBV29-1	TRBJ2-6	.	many	TGCAGCGTCGGGGGAGGCTCTGGGGCCAACGTCCTGACTTTC	CSVGGGSGANVLTF
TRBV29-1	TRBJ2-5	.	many	TGCAGCGTTGAAGTAGGGTTGGTAGAGACCCAGTACTTC	CSVEVGLVETQYF
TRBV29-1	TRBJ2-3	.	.	TGCAGCGTCTTCTTGAGCGGTTTACTCACAGATACGCAGTATTTT	CSVFLSGLLTDTQYF
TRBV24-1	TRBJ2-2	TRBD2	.	TGTGCCACCAGTGATCCTAGCGGGGGGGCGATTACCGGGGAGCTGTTTTTT	CATSDPSGGAITGELFF
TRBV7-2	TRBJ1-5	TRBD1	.	TGTGCCAGCAGCTTGGGACAGGGAGGCTATCAGCCCCAGCATTTT	CASSLGQGGYQPQHF
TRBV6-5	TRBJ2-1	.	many	TGTGCCAGCAGTTACTCGCGGCTATCTGGGGTCGGGCAGTTCTTC	CASSYSRLSGVGQFF